Detailed here is one TCR beta chain. What it binds is unknown. Deep-level running was used for the assay. Measured with immunoSEQ multiplex PCR; TCRdb has only the in-frame clones, and not every one. The table lists about 2.2 million clones, around 93% of them singletons. CD8 cells regarded as naive lacked CD45RO, were positively chosen for CCR7, and omitted terminally differentiated effector memory CD45RA+ cells. This specimen comes from a study of shared clonotypes between healthy human individuals. Study-wide results and caveats: Sample collection involved blood only; tissue repertoires are likely different. For naive CD4 cells, 4.5% to 6.5% of clonotypes were shared across a handful of donors. In general, naive subsets displayed greater estimated richness than memory subsets did.

The ends lost 3 bases at V and 4 bases at J; junction bases unmatched: 3. The CDR3 runs 15 residues. Germline V gives CDR1 SGHTA, CDR2 FQGNSA. V and J are TRBV7-2 and TRBJ2-2; 9 nucleotides align to TRBD2. The sequenced sample was naive CD8+ T cells from PBMCs. The origin of this receptor is a man between 18 and 35 years old in good health. Some clones in this sample may be carry-over from other donors' samples. The CDR3 coding sequence is TGTGCCAGCAGCTTCCTTAGCGGGAGCACCGGGGAGCTGTTTTTT. Amino acid sequence: CASSFLSGSTGELFF.